The TCR beta chain under discussion was sequenced for a study of regulatory T cells in long-lasting Graves disease. Study-wide context: In persistent Graves' disease, antithyroid drugs had been taken for over 5 years and TSH receptor antibodies stayed positive. Study-wide results and limits: Newly diagnosed patients shared approximately 1,000 public clonotypes; persistent patients shared a few thousand.

Construction of the TCR beta libraries employed iRepertoire HTBI primers in conjunction with Arm-PCR of CDR3 regions. TCRdb passed the multiplex PCR reads through MiXCR, listing each CDR3 protein once. The data show 700,000 or so distinct CDR3 sequences, around 30% seen once. Germline CDR1 and CDR2: ENHRY and SYGVKD. The CDR3 contains 11 residues. V dropped 4 bases and J dropped 6 bases, with 6 bases sitting between them. For this clonotype: Antigen: not known.

The time point is: persistent/refractory GD, antithyroid drugs over 5 years with positive TRAb. RNA extracted from PBMCs served as the sequencing template. As collected, the peripheral blood samples measured around 9 milliliters each and went into EDTA tubes. V is TRBV10-3 and J is TRBJ1-1; a possible D gene is TRBD1 (6 bases). The receptor comes from a female donor with Graves disease. The sequenced sample was peripheral blood mononuclear cells (PBMCs), obtained when the disease was refractory, from a patient treated with antithyroid drugs. The CDR3 reads CAISGTAEAFF. The CDR3 coding sequence is TGTGCCATCAGTGGGACAGCTGAAGCTTTCTTT.